This passage covers 20 T cell receptor beta chains from one sample sequenced in a study of blood T cell repertoires in COVID-19. TCRdb's copy holds only in-frame clones and misses some; the assay was immunoSEQ multiplex PCR. This repertoire shows roughly 200,000 clones, about 70% found once; its top ten account for approximately 8.6%. The sequencing sample was made of peripheral blood. The source is a woman aged 45-65 years with active or convalescent COVID-19.

This clone was found many times. The V gene is TRBV11-2, the J gene TRBJ1-1; D remains unclear. Trimming cost V 2 bases and J 1 base, with 2 bases left between them. The CDR3 runs to 12 residues. Germline assignment: CDR1 SGHAT and CDR2 FQNNGV. The CDR3 reads CASSLQNTEAFF. As DNA, the CDR3 is TGTGCCAGCAGCTTACAGAACACTGAAGCTTTCTTT.

The rearrangement links TRBV5-1 to TRBJ1-6; tentative D call: TRBD1 (6 bases). Germline assignment: CDR1 SGHRS and CDR2 YFSETQ. V lost 0 bases and J 3 bases, leaving 10 bases between the germline ends. CDR3 length: 16 amino acids. The CDR3, as DNA: TGCGCCAGCAGCTTGGTTGGGGGCGGCTATAATTCACCCCTCCACTTT. This gives the protein CASSLVGGGYNSPLHF.

This clone was found once. V and J are TRBV30 and TRBJ1-1; D perhaps matches TRBD1 (6 bases). The CDR3 spans 13 residues. Germline lookup yields CDR1 GTSNPN and CDR2 SVGIG (reference sequence). V was clipped by 5 bases and J by 0 bases, with 10 bases between them. This CDR3 reads CAWGGHLNTEAFF. CDR3 bases: TGTGCCTGGGGGGGGCATCTGAACACTGAAGCTTTCTTT.

This clone was detected only a few times. The DNA of the CDR3 is TGCAGCGCCCCAAGCTGGAGCTCCTACAATGAGCAGTTCTTC. It translates to CSAPSWSSYNEQFF. V gene TRBV29-1 combines with J gene TRBJ2-1; D unresolved. Germline V gene lookup returns CDR1 SQVTM and CDR2 ANQGSEA. The CDR3 sequence is 14 residues long. V was trimmed by 7 bases and J by 0 bases, leaving 13 bases between them.

The V gene is TRBV25-1, the J gene TRBJ1-2; unclear D gene. The CDR3 spans 14 residues. Germline CDR1 is MGHDK and CDR2 is SYGVNS. Trimming cost V 1 base and J 5 bases, with 11 bases left between them. CDR3 in amino acids: CASSESSPGYGYTF. The CDR3 DNA sequence: TGTGCCAGCAGTGAATCCAGCCCGGGGTATGGCTACACCTTC.

This clone was seen many times. The chain employs TRBV9 and TRBJ1-1; D gene uncertain. The CDR3 consists of 15 residues. V gave up 0 bases and J gave up 5 bases, with 14 bases separating them. Germline CDR1 SGDLS, CDR2 YYNGEE. The CDR3 nucleotides are TGTGCCAGCAGCGTAGAGGGTAGCGTGATGACTGAAGCTTTCTTT. It is translated as CASSVEGSVMTEAFF. Based on the CDR3 plus reference TRBV9 and TRBJ1-1, the full variable domain is DSGVTQTPKHLITATGQRVTLRCSPRSGDLSVYWYQQSLDQGLQFLIQYYNGEERAKGNILERFSAQQFPDLHSELNLSSLELGDSALYFCASSVEGSVMTEAFFGQGTRLTVV.

The gene calls are TRBV5-8 and TRBJ1-2, with 12 bases matching TRBD1. The V segment lost 4 bases and the J segment 5 bases; nucleotides outside the gene matches: 3. CDR1 SGHTS and CDR2 YDEGEE come from the germline V gene. The CDR3 is 14 residues long. The CDR3 sequence is CASSPGQGAYGYTF. DNA for the CDR3: TGTGCCAGCAGCCCGGGACAGGGGGCGTATGGCTACACCTTC.

This clone was recorded only once. The V and J genes are TRBV23-1 and TRBJ2-7, with D perhaps matching TRBD1 (6 bases). TRBV23-1 is an ORF, and what it does is uncertain. V lost 2 bases, J lost 0 bases, and 23 bases lay in between. This CDR3 contains 19 residues. CDR3 sequence (DNA): TGCGCCAGCAGTCAAACCCTTACACAGGGAAACGAGAGCTCCTACGAGCAGTACTTC. Translation gives CASSQTLTQGNESSYEQYF.

This chain links TRBV6-5 with TRBJ1-1; 8 bases fit TRBD1. CDR1 is MNHEY, CDR2 SVGAGI, per germline. Germline trimming cut 5 bases from V and 4 bases from J; bases unmatched to any gene: 9. This CDR3 contains 15 residues. CDR3: CASSTTDRVSTEAFF. For the CDR3, the DNA is TGTGCCAGCAGTACCACGGACAGGGTGAGCACTGAAGCTTTCTTT.

This clone showed up just a few times. The rearrangement links TRBV29-1 to TRBJ1-1, with TRBD1 identical over 9 bases. The CDR3 covers 14 residues. Germline V lookup: CDR1 SQVTM, CDR2 ANQGSEA. Trimming cost V 7 bases and J 2 bases; bases outside gene matches: 8. The CDR3 nucleotides read TGCAGCGCGGGACAGGGCCCTGGAAACACTGAAGCTTTCTTT. Protein: CSAGQGPGNTEAFF. Filled out from reference TRBV29-1 and TRBJ1-1, the complete variable domain reads SAVISQKPSRDICQRGTSLTIQCQVDSQVTMMFWYRQQPGQSLTLIATANQGSEATYESGFVIDKFPISRPNLTFSTLTVSNMSPEDSSIYLCSAGQGPGNTEAFFGQGTRLTVV.

This clone was observed a handful of times. V is TRBV7-2 and J is TRBJ1-4; D call uncertain. V was trimmed by 2 bases and J by 6 bases, leaving 13 bases between them. Germline V gene sequence: CDR1 SGHTA, CDR2 FQGNSA. CDR3 length equals 15 residues. CDR3 in DNA: TGTGCCAGCAGCTTAAATGCCCAGGTTGATGAAAAACTGTTTTTT. Amino acid sequence: CASSLNAQVDEKLFF.

The chain carries TRBV5-1 and TRBJ2-5; the match to TRBD2 covers 7 bases. V lost 0 bases and J lost 3; bases outside the gene matches: 5. Germline V lookup: CDR1 SGHRS, CDR2 YFSETQ. This CDR3 has 15 amino acids. The CDR3 DNA reads TGCGCCAGCAGCTTGGCTGTAGCGGGTGAAGAGACCCAGTACTTC. Translation: CASSLAVAGEETQYF.

This clone was picked up a small number of times. V gene TRBV7-3 combines with J gene TRBJ1-5; no clear D. Germline-derived CDR1 and CDR2 are SGHTA and FQGTGA. The CDR3 spans 13 residues. V dropped 3 bases and J dropped 1 base, with 4 bases sitting between them. Here the CDR3 reads CASSFGSNQPQHF. In DNA, the CDR3 is TGTGCCAGCAGCTTCGGGAGCAATCAGCCCCAGCATTTT. The entire variable domain, with the rest obtained from reference TRBV7-3 and TRBJ1-5, is as follows: GAGVSQTPSNKVTEKGKYVELRCDPISGHTALYWYRQSLGQGPEFLIYFQGTGAADDSGLPNDRFFAVRPEGSVSTLKIQRTERGDSAVYLCASSFGSNQPQHFGDGTRLSIL.

V gene TRBV19 combines with J gene TRBJ2-1; TRBD1 matches 9 bases. Germline loops: CDR1 LNHDA, CDR2 SQIVND (reference sequence). Trimming removed 7 bases from V and 8 bases from J; junction bases left unmatched: 15. The CDR3 covers 16 residues. In DNA form, the CDR3 reads TGTGCCAGTACCGCTACCGGGACAGGGAAGAACGATGAGCAGTTCTTC. Its protein is CASTATGTGKNDEQFF.

This chain connects TRBV27 to TRBJ1-2; 8 bases map to TRBD1. CDR3 length: 14 residues. From germline, CDR1 is MNHEY and CDR2 SMNVEV (reference sequence). J gave up 4 bases and V 5 bases, and 6 bases lay outside the gene matches. CDR3 loop: CASSPQGASYGYTF. Written as DNA, the CDR3 is TGTGCCAGCAGTCCTCAGGGGGCATCCTATGGCTACACCTTC.

The V and J genes are TRBV6-2 or TRBV6-3 and TRBJ1-2; 8 bases align to TRBD1. The germline V gene has CDR1 MNHEY and CDR2 SVGEGT. The J segment lost 5 bases and the V segment lost 0 bases, leaving 23 bases of the junction unmatched. This CDR3 has 21 residues. The CDR3 region is CASSYSLEIDRGRSDYYGYTF. Written as DNA, the CDR3 is TGTGCCAGCAGTTACTCTCTGGAAATAGACAGGGGTCGATCGGATTATTATGGCTACACCTTC.

The chain links TRBV4-3 to TRBJ1-3; no definite D call. From germline, CDR1 is LGHNA and CDR2 YSLEER. The CDR3 covers 16 residues. The ends were cut back, 0 bases at V and 4 bases at J, with 13 bases in the middle. The CDR3 spells CASSQDHSKAGNTIYF. The CDR3 DNA sequence: TGCGCCAGCAGCCAAGACCACAGTAAGGCCGGAAACACCATATATTTT.

This clone was seen more than once but under ten times. This chain links TRBV5-1 with TRBJ2-2; 10 bases are shared with TRBD2. The CDR3 is 17 residues long. J lost 3 bases, V lost 4 bases, and 9 bases had no gene match. CDR1 is SGHRS, CDR2 YFSETQ, per germline. The CDR3 protein is CASSTPSGGADTGELFF. CDR3 in DNA: TGCGCCAGCAGCACCCCCAGCGGGGGGGCCGACACCGGGGAGCTGTTTTTT. Combining the CDR3 with reference TRBV5-1 and TRBJ2-2 gives the whole variable domain KAGVTQTPRYLIKTRGQQVTLSCSPISGHRSVSWYQQTPGQGLQFLFEYFSETQRNKGNFPGRFSGRQFSNSRSEMNVSTLELGDSALYLCASSTPSGGADTGELFFGEGSRLTVL.

This rearrangement joins TRBV14 to TRBJ1-1, with TRBD1 identical over 9 bases. Unmatched junction bases numbered 9, after V lost 4 bases and J lost 6 bases. Per the germline V gene, CDR1 is SGHDN and CDR2 is FVKESK. The CDR3 spans 15 residues. The CDR3 nucleotides read TGTGCCAGCAGCCTTCGGGGGACAGGGATTCCTGAAGCTTTCTTT. This codes for CASSLRGTGIPEAFF.

This clone has a count of ten or more. V and J are TRBV7-8 and TRBJ1-1, with TRBD1 as a possible D gene (6 bases). Germline assignment: CDR1 SGHVS and CDR2 FQNEAQ. V lost 2 bases to trimming and J lost 0 bases, with 10 bases between them. The CDR3 extends over 15 amino acids. The CDR3 DNA sequence: TGTGCCAGCAGCTTAACGGACAGCGTGAACACTGAAGCTTTCTTT. Translation: CASSLTDSVNTEAFF.